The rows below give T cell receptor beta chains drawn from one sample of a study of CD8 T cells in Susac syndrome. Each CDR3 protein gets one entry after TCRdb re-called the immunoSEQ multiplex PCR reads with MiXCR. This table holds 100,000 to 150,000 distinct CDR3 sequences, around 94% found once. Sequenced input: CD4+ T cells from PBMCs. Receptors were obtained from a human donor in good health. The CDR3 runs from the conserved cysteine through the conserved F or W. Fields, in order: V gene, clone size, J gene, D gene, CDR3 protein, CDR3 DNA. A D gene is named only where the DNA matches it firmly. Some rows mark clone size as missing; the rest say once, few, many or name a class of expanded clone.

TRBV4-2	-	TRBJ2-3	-	CASTRERSTDTQYF	TGTGCCAGCACTCGGGAGAGGAGCACAGATACGCAGTATTTT
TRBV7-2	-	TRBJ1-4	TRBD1	CASSYRDSNEKLFF	TGTGCCAGCAGCTACCGGGACAGTAATGAAAAACTGTTTTTT
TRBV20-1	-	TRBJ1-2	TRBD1	CSAAHRGGYTF	TGCAGTGCAGCACACAGGGGTGGCTACACCTTC
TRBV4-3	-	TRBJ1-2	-	CASSQEPGFVYGYTF	TGCGCCAGCAGCCAAGAGCCAGGGTTCGTCTATGGCTACACCTTC
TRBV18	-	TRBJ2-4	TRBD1	CASSQQGATAKNIQYF	TGTGCCAGCTCACAACAGGGGGCTACGGCCAAAAACATTCAGTACTTC
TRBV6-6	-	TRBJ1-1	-	CASSYSKAVSKAFF	TGTGCCAGCAGTTACTCGAAAGCAGTGAGTAAAGCTTTCTTT
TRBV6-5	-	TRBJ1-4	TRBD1	CASSFPRTGASTNEKLFF	TGTGCCAGCAGTTTCCCTCGAACAGGGGCCTCAACTAATGAAAAACTGTTTTTT
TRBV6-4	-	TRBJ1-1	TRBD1	CASRVDREDTEAFF	TGTGCCAGCAGGGTGGACAGGGAAGACACTGAAGCTTTCTTT
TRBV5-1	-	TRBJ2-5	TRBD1	CASSSKPPGTGEETQYF	TGCGCCAGCAGCTCCAAGCCACCCGGGACAGGGGAAGAGACCCAGTACTTC
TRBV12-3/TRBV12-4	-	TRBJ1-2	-	CASNRFNRPSYGYTF	TGTGCCAGCAACCGGTTTAACCGTCCAAGCTATGGCTACACCTTC
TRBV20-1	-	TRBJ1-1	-	CSALTPVNTEAFF	TGCAGTGCATTGACACCGGTGAACACTGAAGCTTTCTTT
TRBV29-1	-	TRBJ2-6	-	CSVGLPGANVLTF	TGCAGCGTTGGCCTCCCTGGGGCCAACGTCCTGACTTTC
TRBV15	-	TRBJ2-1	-	CATSRDRHNEQFF	TGTGCCACCAGCAGGGACAGACACAATGAGCAGTTCTTC
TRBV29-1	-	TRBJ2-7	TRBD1	CSAGQGLSYEQYF	TGCAGCGCCGGACAGGGACTCTCCTACGAGCAGTACTTC
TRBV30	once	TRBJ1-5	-	CASGGAWHPQHF	TGTGCCTCGGGGGGGGCTTGGCACCCCCAGCATTTT
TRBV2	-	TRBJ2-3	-	CASSEHWRTAGDTQYF	TGTGCCAGCAGTGAACATTGGCGGACCGCGGGAGATACGCAGTATTTT
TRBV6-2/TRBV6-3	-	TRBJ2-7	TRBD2	CASGRLAGGYEQYF	TGTGCCAGCGGTAGACTAGCGGGAGGCTACGAGCAGTACTTC
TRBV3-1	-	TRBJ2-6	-	CASSQDGRNSGANVLTF	TGTGCCAGCAGCCAAGACGGCAGAAACTCTGGGGCCAACGTCCTGACTTTC
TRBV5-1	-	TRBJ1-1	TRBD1	CASSFDRANTEAFF	TGCGCCAGCAGCTTTGACAGGGCGAACACTGAAGCTTTCTTT
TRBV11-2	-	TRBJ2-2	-	CASSHLEGLFTGELFF	TGTGCCAGCAGCCACCTGGAGGGGTTGTTCACCGGGGAGCTGTTTTTT
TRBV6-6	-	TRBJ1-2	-	CASSSQGNYGYTF	TGTGCCAGCAGTTCACAGGGAAACTATGGCTACACCTTC
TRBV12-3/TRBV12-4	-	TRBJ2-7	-	CASSLVPALYEQYF	TGTGCCAGCAGTTTGGTTCCGGCCCTCTACGAGCAGTACTTC
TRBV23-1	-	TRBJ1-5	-	CASRGPKGVDNQPQHF	TGCGCCAGTCGCGGCCCGAAGGGGGTGGACAATCAGCCCCAGCATTTT
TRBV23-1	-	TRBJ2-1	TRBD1	CASSQTIGTGDSSGEQFF	TGCGCCAGCAGTCAAACCATCGGGACAGGGGACTCAAGCGGGGAGCAGTTCTTC
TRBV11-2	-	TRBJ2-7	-	CASSLRNRLDYEQYF	TGTGCCAGCAGCTTACGCAACAGACTCGACTACGAGCAGTACTTC
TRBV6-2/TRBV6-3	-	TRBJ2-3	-	CASTRGGTDTQYF	TGTGCCAGCACCCGAGGGGGCACAGATACGCAGTATTTT
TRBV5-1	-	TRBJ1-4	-	CASSPVGQGNEKLFF	TGCGCCAGCAGCCCCGTTGGGCAGGGCAATGAAAAACTGTTTTTT
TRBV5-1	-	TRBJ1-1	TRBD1	CASIPLGQGNTEAFF	TGCGCCAGCATCCCTTTGGGACAGGGGAACACTGAAGCTTTCTTT
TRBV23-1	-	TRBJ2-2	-	CASSQSHPPEELFF	TGCGCCAGCAGTCAATCTCACCCACCGGAGGAGCTGTTTTTT
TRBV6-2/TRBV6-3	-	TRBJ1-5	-	CASRIDRYSDSNQPQHF	TGTGCCAGCAGAATCGACCGTTACAGCGATAGCAATCAGCCCCAGCATTTT
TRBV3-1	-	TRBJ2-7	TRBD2	CASRPSSGRSYEQYF	TGTGCCAGCCGCCCCTCGAGCGGGAGGTCCTACGAGCAGTACTTC
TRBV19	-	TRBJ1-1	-	CASSLPSNTEAFF	TGTGCCAGTAGTCTGCCATCGAACACTGAAGCTTTCTTT
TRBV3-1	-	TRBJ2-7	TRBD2	CASSQLRGLAGNYEQYF	TGTGCCAGCAGCCAACTCCGTGGACTAGCGGGAAACTACGAGCAGTACTTC
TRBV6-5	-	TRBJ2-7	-	CASTPGPNAYEQYF	TGTGCCAGCACCCCGGGGCCAAATGCCTACGAGCAGTACTTC
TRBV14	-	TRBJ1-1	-	CASSHKYSTEAFF	TGTGCCAGCAGCCATAAATATAGCACTGAAGCTTTCTTT
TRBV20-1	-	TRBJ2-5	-	CSASGTTNGETQYF	TGCAGTGCTTCCGGGACCACGAATGGGGAGACCCAGTACTTC
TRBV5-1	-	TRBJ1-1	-	CASSLEASRFF	TGCGCCAGCAGCCTGGAGGCCAGCAGGTTCTTT
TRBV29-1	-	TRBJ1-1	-	CSVLAQQNTEAFF	TGCAGCGTTCTAGCTCAGCAGAACACTGAAGCTTTCTTT
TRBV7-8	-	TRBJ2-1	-	CASSLPSGLSYNEQFF	TGTGCCAGCAGCTTACCCAGCGGCCTCTCCTACAATGAGCAGTTCTTC
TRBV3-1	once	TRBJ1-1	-	CASSQDPNTEAFF	TGTGCCAGCAGCCAAGATCCGAACACTGAAGCTTTCTTT
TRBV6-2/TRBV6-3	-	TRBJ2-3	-	CASSTIATQYF	TGTGCCAGCAGTACAATAGCTACGCAGTATTTT
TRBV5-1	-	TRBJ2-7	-	CASSLQGTYEQYF	TGCGCCAGCAGCTTGCAGGGAACCTACGAGCAGTACTTC
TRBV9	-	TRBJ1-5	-	CASSVGPLPGNQPQHF	TGTGCCAGCAGCGTAGGACCCCTCCCAGGAAATCAGCCCCAGCATTTT
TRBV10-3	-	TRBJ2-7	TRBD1	CATSGTETYEQYF	TGTGCCACCTCCGGGACAGAGACCTACGAGCAGTACTTC
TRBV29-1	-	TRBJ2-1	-	CSVDPGGTLYNEQFF	TGCAGCGTTGATCCGGGCGGGACTCTCTACAATGAGCAGTTCTTC
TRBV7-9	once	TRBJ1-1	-	CASSFGGVNTEVFF	TGTGCCAGCAGCTTCGGCGGGGTGAACACTGAAGTTTTCTTT
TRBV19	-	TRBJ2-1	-	CASSIGVYNEQFF	TGTGCCAGTAGTATCGGAGTCTACAATGAGCAGTTCTTC
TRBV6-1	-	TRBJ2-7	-	CASSEALIAYEQYF	TGTGCCAGCAGTGAAGCGCTGATTGCCTACGAGCAGTACTTC
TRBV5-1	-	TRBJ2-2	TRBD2	CASSLDGGRNTGELFF	TGCGCCAGCAGCTTGGACGGCGGGAGGAACACCGGGGAGCTGTTTTTT
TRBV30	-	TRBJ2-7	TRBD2	CAWSVGGRSPYEQYF	TGTGCCTGGAGTGTCGGCGGGAGGTCTCCCTACGAGCAGTACTTC
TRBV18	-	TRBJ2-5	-	CASSPQGEKETQYF	TGTGCCAGCTCACCACAGGGAGAAAAAGAGACCCAGTACTTC
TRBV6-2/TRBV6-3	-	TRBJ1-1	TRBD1	CASSAQQGLTEAFF	TGTGCCAGCAGTGCGCAACAGGGGTTGACTGAAGCTTTCTTT